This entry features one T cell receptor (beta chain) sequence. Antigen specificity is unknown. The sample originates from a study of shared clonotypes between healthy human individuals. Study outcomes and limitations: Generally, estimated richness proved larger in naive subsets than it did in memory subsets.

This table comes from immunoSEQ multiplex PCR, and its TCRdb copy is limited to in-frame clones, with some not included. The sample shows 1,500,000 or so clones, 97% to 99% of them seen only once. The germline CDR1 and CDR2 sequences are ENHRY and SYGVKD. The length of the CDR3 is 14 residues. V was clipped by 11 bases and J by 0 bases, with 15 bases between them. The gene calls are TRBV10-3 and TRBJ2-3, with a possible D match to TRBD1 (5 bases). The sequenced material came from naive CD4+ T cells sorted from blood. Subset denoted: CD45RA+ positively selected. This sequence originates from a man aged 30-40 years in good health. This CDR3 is CAFSEDISTDTQYF. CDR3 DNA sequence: TGTGCCTTCTCCGAGGACATAAGCACAGATACGCAGTATTTT.